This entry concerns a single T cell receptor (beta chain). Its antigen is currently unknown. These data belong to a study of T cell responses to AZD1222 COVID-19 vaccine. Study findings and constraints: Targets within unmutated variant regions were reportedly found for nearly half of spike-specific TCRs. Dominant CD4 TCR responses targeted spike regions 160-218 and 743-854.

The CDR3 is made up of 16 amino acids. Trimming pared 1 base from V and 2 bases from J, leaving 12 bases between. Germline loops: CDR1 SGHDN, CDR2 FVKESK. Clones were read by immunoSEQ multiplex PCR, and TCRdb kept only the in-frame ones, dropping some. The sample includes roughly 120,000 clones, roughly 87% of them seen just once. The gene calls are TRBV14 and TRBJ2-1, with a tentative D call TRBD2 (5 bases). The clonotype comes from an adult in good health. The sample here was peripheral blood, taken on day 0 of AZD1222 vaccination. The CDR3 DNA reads TGTGCCAGCAGCCAAGTTACGCGGGCTGCCTACAATGAGCAGTTCTTC. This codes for CASSQVTRAAYNEQFF.